The 15 T cell receptor beta chains in this list originate from one sample, sequenced in a study of blood T cell repertoires in COVID-19. Measured with immunoSEQ multiplex PCR; TCRdb has only the in-frame clones, and not every one. The top ten clones hold 1% of a sample with fewer than 350,000 clones, roughly 86% of them seen once. The sequencing input was PBMCs or T cells enriched from blood (not recorded which). These receptors were obtained from a woman between 25 and 40 years old who had been exposed to COVID-19.

The chain employs TRBV7-2 and TRBJ2-2; 11 bases align to TRBD1. With V trimmed by 5 bases and J by 4 bases, 12 bases remained unmatched. The germline V gene has CDR1 SGHTA and CDR2 FQGNSA. This CDR3 spans 18 amino acids. CDR3 region: CASSIYSRTGGFTGELFF. The CDR3 DNA is TGTGCCAGCAGCATCTATAGCAGGACAGGGGGCTTCACCGGGGAGCTGTTTTTT.

The CDR3 spells CASTPILPGGPGEQFF. DNA of the CDR3: TGTGCCAGTACCCCGATCCTTCCGGGAGGGCCAGGTGAGCAGTTCTTC. The gene calls are TRBV19 and TRBJ2-1; 8 bases fit TRBD2. This CDR3 is 16 amino acids long. Trimming cost V 7 bases and J 9 bases; bases outside gene matches: 17. Germline CDR1 and CDR2: LNHDA and SQIVND (reference sequence). Full variable domain (outside the CDR3, taken from reference TRBV19 and TRBJ2-1): DGGITQSPKYLFRKEGQNVTLSCEQNLNHDAMYWYRQDPGQGLRLIYYSQIVNDFQKGDIAEGYSVSREKKESFPLTVTSAQKNPTAFYLCASTPILPGGPGEQFFGPGTRLTVL.

This chain links TRBV21-1 with TRBJ1-5. TRBV21-1 counts as a pseudogene. The length of the CDR3 is 17 residues. Here the CDR3 reads CASSKVGREDEWGSQHF. In DNA form, the CDR3 reads TGTGCCAGCAGCAAAGTGGGCAGGGAGGATGAGTGGGGATCCCAGCATTTT.

This clone appeared a single time. The rearrangement links TRBV15 to TRBJ2-7; perhaps TRBD1 as D (6 bases). V lost 0 bases to trimming and J lost 4 bases, with 10 bases between them. The CDR3 is 14 amino acids. Germline values: CDR1 LNHNV, CDR2 YYDKDF (reference sequence). CDR3 residues: CATSRDWGQYEQYF. CDR3 nucleotide sequence: TGTGCCACCAGCAGAGATTGGGGGCAATACGAGCAGTACTTC.

The chain uses TRBV28 and TRBJ1-5; the D gene is possibly TRBD1 (5 bases). The V end lost 2 bases, the J end lost 6 bases, and 11 bases lay between the germline ends. This CDR3 has 14 residues. CDR1 MDHEN and CDR2 SYDVKM come from the germline V gene. CDR3 coding DNA: TGTGCCAGCAGTTTAGTCAGGGTGGCTCAGCCCCAGCATTTT. This sequence encodes CASSLVRVAQPQHF.

The genes are TRBV6-5 and TRBJ2-7; D call uncertain. Germline CDR1 reads MNHEY; CDR2 reads SVGAGI. This CDR3 comprises 13 residues. Trimming removed 2 bases at V and 0 bases at J, with 5 bases between. The CDR3 DNA reads TGTGCCAGCAGTTACCGGAGCTCCTACGAGCAGTACTTC. This codes for CASSYRSSYEQYF.

The chain employs TRBV3-1 (or the pseudogene TRBV3-2) and TRBJ1-5; D possibly corresponds to TRBD1 (6 bases). The germline V gene encodes CDR1 LGHDT and CDR2 YNNKEL (reference sequence). This CDR3 spans 15 amino acids. V was clipped by 2 bases and J by 4 bases, with 12 bases between them. The CDR3 region has the DNA TGTGCCAGCAGCCAAAGTTTCGGGACAAATCAGCCCCAGCATTTT. This encodes CASSQSFGTNQPQHF.

The chain is built from TRBV7-6 and TRBJ1-4, with D unresolved. The ends were cut back, 5 bases at V and 4 bases at J, with 14 bases in the middle. The germline gives CDR1 SGHVS, CDR2 FNYEAQ. The CDR3 is 15 amino acids. DNA for the CDR3: TGTGCCAGCAGCGTCGAACCGGGTTATAATGAAAAACTGTTTTTT. Its protein is CASSVEPGYNEKLFF.

The V gene is TRBV15, the J gene TRBJ2-3, with 8 bases matching TRBD2. V lost 3 bases to trimming and J lost 6 bases; unmatched junction nucleotides: 5. Germline CDR1 reads LNHNV; CDR2 reads YYDKDF (reference sequence). CDR3 length equals 14 residues. The CDR3 sequence is CATSRARLADTQYF. The DNA for the CDR3 is TGTGCCACCAGCAGGGCCAGACTAGCGGATACGCAGTATTTT.

The chain recombines TRBV3-1 (or the pseudogene TRBV3-2) with TRBJ2-2, with TRBD2 matching over 8 bases. CDR3 length equals 14 residues. V gave up 3 bases and J gave up 6 bases; unmatched junction bases: 3. Germline V lookup: CDR1 LGHDT, CDR2 YNNKEL (reference sequence). The DNA of the CDR3 is TGTGCCAGCAGCCATTGGCGGGGGGCCGGGGAGCTGTTTTTT. Protein: CASSHWRGAGELFF.

V usage is TRBV6-5 and J usage is TRBJ2-3; a weak D match, TRBD2 (6 bases). Per germline, CDR1 MNHEY and CDR2 SVGAGI. The V end lost 10 bases, the J end lost 6 bases, and 17 bases lay between the germline ends. The CDR3 is made up of 13 amino acids. The CDR3 is CAIWGGKWDTQYF. CDR3 coding DNA: TGTGCCATTTGGGGCGGGAAGTGGGATACGCAGTATTTT.

The chain carries TRBV19 and TRBJ2-3; TRBD1 might be the D (5 bases). CDR3 size: 15 residues. V lost 3 bases and J 2 bases, leaving 12 bases between the germline ends. Germline CDR1 LNHDA, CDR2 SQIVND (reference sequence). The CDR3: CASSIGRVPTDTQYF. In DNA, the CDR3 is TGTGCCAGTAGTATCGGCAGGGTCCCCACAGATACGCAGTATTTT. The full variable domain, in which reference TRBV19 and TRBJ2-3 provide the parts outside the CDR3, is DGGITQSPKYLFRKEGQNVTLSCEQNLNHDAMYWYRQDPGQGLRLIYYSQIVNDFQKGDIAEGYSVSREKKESFPLTVTSAQKNPTAFYLCASSIGRVPTDTQYFGPGTRLTVL.

The genes are TRBV27 and TRBJ1-5; 7 nucleotides line up with TRBD1. CDR1 is MNHEY and CDR2 is SMNVEV in the germline V gene (reference sequence). The CDR3 runs 14 residues. V trimming: 2 bases; J trimming: 6 bases; junction bases outside the gene matches: 4. In nucleotides, the CDR3 is TGTGCCAGCAGTTTAAAGGCAGGGGGTCAGCCCCAGCATTTT. Translating it yields CASSLKAGGQPQHF.

The chain carries TRBV6-1 and TRBJ1-2; D is undetermined. Trimming stripped 3 bases from V and 0 bases from J, with 11 bases between. CDR1 MNHNS and CDR2 SASEGT come from the germline V gene. The CDR3 has 15 amino acids. The CDR3 DNA sequence: TGTGCCAGCAGTGAGTTTAGTAGAGCTAACTATGGCTACACCTTC. Translating it yields CASSEFSRANYGYTF.

This chain joins TRBV10-1 and TRBJ2-1; 9 nucleotides match TRBD2. Germline V gene data show CDR1 as WNHNN and CDR2 as SYGVQD (reference sequence). V was pared by 3 bases and J by 8 bases, with 8 bases of the junction left unmatched. The CDR3 contains 15 residues. The CDR3 spells CASSDRGRAHDEQFF. The CDR3 DNA follows: TGCGCCAGCAGTGATCGCGGGAGGGCCCACGATGAGCAGTTCTTC.